A single sample is the source of the 31 T cell receptor beta chains below, sequenced in a study of blood T cell repertoires in COVID-19. Produced via immunoSEQ multiplex PCR; TCRdb's table is partial and in-frame only. The table records roughly 250,000 clones, more than 70% of them present only once. Sequenced sample: peripheral blood. Every receptor here comes from a woman aged 40 to 49 who had recovered from COVID-19.

This chain connects TRBV7-6 to TRBJ2-1; 8 bases are shared with TRBD2. The CDR3 totals 18 residues. Germline lookup yields CDR1 SGHVS and CDR2 FNYEAQ. Trimming removed 1 base from V and 0 bases from J; junction bases left unmatched: 8. The CDR3 protein is CASSLVTGGPSSYNEQFF. The CDR3 coding sequence is TGTGCCAGCAGCTTAGTGACGGGAGGGCCTAGCTCCTACAATGAGCAGTTCTTC.

The chain recombines TRBV7-9 with TRBJ1-2, with 7 bases identical to TRBD1. J was trimmed by 4 bases and V by 6 bases; bases with no gene match: 5. Germline V gene lookup returns CDR1 SEHNR and CDR2 FQNEAQ (reference sequence). CDR3 length: 13 amino acids. This CDR3 reads CASSQGQTYGYTF. The CDR3 coding sequence is TGTGCCAGCAGTCAGGGACAGACCTATGGCTACACCTTC.

This clone appeared a single time. This chain uses TRBV11-3 with TRBJ2-1; D possibly corresponds to TRBD2 (7 bases). V was shortened by 5 bases and J by 6 bases, with 20 bases between the two germline ends. The germline V gene has CDR1 SGHNT and CDR2 YENEEA. The CDR3 is made up of 16 amino acids. The CDR3 nucleotides read TGTGCCAGCAGCCTGGGGGGGGCGGGAGCGGTCAATGAGCAGTTCTTC. Protein: CASSLGGAGAVNEQFF.

The chain links TRBV18 to TRBJ1-1, with a possible D match to TRBD1 (6 bases). This CDR3 is 18 amino acids long. The V gene lost 2 bases and the J gene lost 1 base, with 20 bases spanning the gap. The germline CDR1 and CDR2 sequences are KGHSH and LQKENI. CDR3 in DNA: TGTGCCAGCTCACCAGGACAGTCCCCGGCCCGGGCGAACACTGAAGCTTTCTTT. Its translation is CASSPGQSPARANTEAFF.

The chain recombines TRBV11-3 with TRBJ2-3, with 7 bases matching TRBD2. There are 15 residues in the CDR3. Trimming removed 5 bases from V and 5 bases from J; junction bases left unmatched: 10. Germline CDR1 is SGHNT and CDR2 is YENEEA. The CDR3 coding sequence is TGTGCCAGCAGCCCGGGCCTAGCGGAACAAGATACGCAGTATTTT. Translation gives CASSPGLAEQDTQYF. Full variable domain (missing parts from reference TRBV11-3 and TRBJ2-3): EAGVVQSPRYKIIEKKQPVAFWCNPISGHNTLYWYLQNLGQGPELLIRYENEEAVDDSQLPKDRFSAERLKGVDSTLKIQPAELGDSAVYLCASSPGLAEQDTQYFGPGTRLTVL.

The chain links TRBV5-5 to TRBJ2-7; TRBD1 is a possible D gene (5 bases). In germline, CDR1 is SGHKS, CDR2 YYEKEE (reference sequence). Trimming pared 1 base from V and 0 bases from J, leaving 8 bases between. The CDR3 sequence is 14 residues long. For the CDR3, the DNA is TGTGCCAGCAGCTTGTGGGGCAGCTCCTACGAGCAGTACTTC. This codes for CASSLWGSSYEQYF.

The chain joins TRBV11-2 to TRBJ2-3, with TRBD2 as a possible D gene (6 bases). Trimming took off 3 bases at V and 6 bases at J, with 19 bases between the two ends. CDR1 and CDR2 from the germline V gene are SGHAT and FQNNGV. The CDR3 contains 16 residues. Here the CDR3 reads CASSFHRQRRGDTQYF. CDR3 DNA: TGTGCCAGCAGCTTTCATCGTCAGCGCCGGGGGGATACGCAGTATTTT.

This clone was observed a single time. This rearrangement joins TRBV20-1 to TRBJ1-5; D gene uncertain. CDR1 and CDR2 from the germline V gene are DFQATT and SNEGSKA (reference sequence). V was shortened by 3 bases and J by 0 bases, with 9 bases between the two germline ends. CDR3 length: 14 amino acids. CDR3 protein: CSASLGPSNQPQHF. CDR3 nucleotides: TGCAGTGCTAGTTTGGGCCCTAGCAATCAGCCCCAGCATTTT.

The rearrangement joins TRBV2 to TRBJ1-4; no firm D call. The CDR3 length is 15 residues. The V end was cut by 7 bases, the J end by 7 bases, with 19 bases between. CDR1 and CDR2 from the germline V gene are SNHLY and FYNNEI. CDR3 residues: CASTPGSGVSEKLFF. The CDR3, as DNA: TGTGCCAGCACCCCAGGCAGCGGCGTTAGTGAAAAACTGTTTTTT.

The rearrangement joins TRBV19 to TRBJ2-3; 8 bases are shared with TRBD2. V gave up 6 bases and J gave up 0 bases; unmatched junction bases: 8. Germline assignment: CDR1 LNHDA and CDR2 SQIVND (reference sequence). The CDR3 totals 16 residues. DNA for the CDR3: TGTGCCAGTAGCTCCGGGGGGGCCTCTAGCACAGATACGCAGTATTTT. Translating gives CASSSGGASSTDTQYF.

The chain couples TRBV19 to TRBJ2-6; TRBD2 aligns across 8 bases. Germline CDR1 reads LNHDA; CDR2 reads SQIVND (reference sequence). There are 18 residues in the CDR3. Germline trimming cut 3 bases from V and 4 bases from J; bases unmatched to any gene: 11. CDR3 coding DNA: TGTGCCAGTAGTATGTCGGGGGGGAACCTGGGAGGGGCCAACGTCCTGACTTTC. This translates into CASSMSGGNLGGANVLTF.

This chain links TRBV29-1 with TRBJ1-5; 10 bases line up with TRBD1. The CDR3 covers 15 residues. Germline trimming cut 0 bases from V and 7 bases from J; bases unmatched to any gene: 6. Germline lookup yields CDR1 SQVTM and CDR2 ANQGSEA. The CDR3 DNA sequence: TGCAGCGTTGAAGACGGGACAGGGGCAGGGCAGCCCCAGCATTTT. Translating it yields CSVEDGTGAGQPQHF.

The chain couples TRBV3-1 (or the pseudogene TRBV3-2) to TRBJ1-6; TRBD1 matches at 10 bases. V lost 1 base and J lost 9; bases outside the gene matches: 9. This CDR3 is 17 amino acids long. Germline loops: CDR1 LGHDT, CDR2 YNNKEL (reference sequence). DNA for the CDR3: TGTGCCAGCAGCCAAGTCTCCCCCCGGGACAGGGGTTCACCCCTCCACTTT. It encodes CASSQVSPRDRGSPLHF.

This sequence joins TRBV9 and TRBJ2-4; D might be TRBD2 (7 bases). V lost 3 bases to trimming and J lost 1 base, with 11 bases between them. Germline lookup yields CDR1 SGDLS and CDR2 YYNGEE. This CDR3 comprises 15 residues. CDR3 sequence: CASSAGGPAKNIQYF. The CDR3 DNA is TGTGCCAGCAGCGCCGGGGGGCCGGCCAAAAACATTCAGTACTTC.

V is TRBV30 and J is TRBJ1-1; a weak D match, TRBD1 (5 bases). Germline V gene sequence: CDR1 GTSNPN, CDR2 SVGIG (reference sequence). This CDR3 is 12 amino acids long. V dropped 1 base and J dropped 5 bases, with 8 bases sitting between them. The CDR3 sequence: CAWSAGWTEAFF. Here the CDR3 DNA reads TGTGCCTGGAGTGCAGGGTGGACTGAAGCTTTCTTT.

This clone showed up just once. The rearrangement joins TRBV6-5 to TRBJ2-7; 9 positions agree with TRBD1. V trimming: 11 bases; J trimming: 7 bases; junction bases outside the gene matches: 6. In germline, CDR1 is MNHEY, CDR2 SVGAGI. The CDR3 runs to 11 residues. Here the CDR3 reads CAAGQGLEQYV. For the CDR3, the DNA is TGTGCCGCGGGACAGGGTTTGGAGCAGTACGTC.

This clone was seen only once. The chain recombines TRBV7-8 with TRBJ1-4, with a possible D match to TRBD1 (6 bases). Trimming removed 1 base at V and 10 bases at J, with 19 bases between. Germline loops: CDR1 SGHVS, CDR2 FQNEAQ. The CDR3 has 16 amino acids. The CDR3 protein is CASSLEQRGAVGKLFF. The CDR3 DNA is TGTGCCAGCAGCTTAGAACAGCGGGGGGCGGTGGGAAAACTGTTTTTT.

The V gene is TRBV5-6, the J gene TRBJ1-4; 9 nucleotides match TRBD1. There are 14 residues in the CDR3. CDR1 and CDR2 from the germline V gene are SGHDT and YYEEEE. Trimming at V came to 5 bases and at J to 8 bases, leaving 7 bases not matched to a gene. CDR3 in DNA: TGTGCCAGCAGGATACAGGGGGCGGTGGAAAAACTGTTTTTT. Protein sequence: CASRIQGAVEKLFF.

This clone was counted a single time. The chain joins TRBV30 to TRBJ2-6; possibly TRBD1 for D (6 bases). V dropped 1 base and J dropped 1 base, with 11 bases sitting between them. CDR3 size: 16 residues. The germline V gene encodes CDR1 GTSNPN and CDR2 SVGIG (reference sequence). CDR3 sequence: CAWSGIQGSGANVLTF. CDR3 sequence (DNA): TGTGCCTGGAGTGGAATACAGGGTTCTGGGGCCAACGTCCTGACTTTC.

The chain is built from TRBV12-3 or TRBV12-4 and TRBJ2-3, with D perhaps TRBD1 (5 bases). The CDR3 sequence is 13 residues long. V was shortened by 4 bases and J by 3 bases, with 8 bases between the two germline ends. The CDR3 here is CASSWGRTDTQYF. The CDR3 DNA is TGTGCCAGCAGTTGGGGCAGGACAGATACGCAGTATTTT.

The V and J genes are TRBV7-2 and TRBJ1-1; 7 nucleotides match TRBD1. The germline V gene encodes CDR1 SGHTA and CDR2 FQGNSA. V shed 5 bases, J shed 10 bases, and the junction held 7 bases outside the gene matches. This CDR3 is built from 12 residues. The DNA for the CDR3 is TGTGCCAGCAGCCCCAGGGGGGTGGGAGCTTTCTTT. This sequence encodes CASSPRGVGAFF.

The V gene is TRBV2, the J gene TRBJ2-1, with TRBD2 matching 12 bases. The CDR3 is made up of 15 amino acids. V dropped 4 bases and J dropped 10; count of bases not matched to a gene: 8. CDR1 SNHLY and CDR2 FYNNEI come from the germline V gene. The CDR3 spells CASSVGASGRGEQFF. The CDR3 DNA sequence: TGTGCCAGCAGTGTCGGTGCTAGCGGGAGGGGGGAGCAGTTCTTC. The variable domain in full, with the rest retrieved from reference TRBV2 and TRBJ2-1, is EPEVTQTPSHQVTQMGQEVILRCVPISNHLYFYWYRQILGQKVEFLVSFYNNEISEKSEIFDDQFSVERPDGSNFTLKIRSTKLEDSAMYFCASSVGASGRGEQFFGPGTRLTVL.

This rearrangement joins TRBV19 to TRBJ1-5; weak D call: TRBD1 (6 bases). Trimming removed 3 bases from V and 2 bases from J, with 14 bases in between. The CDR3 has 16 residues. Germline assignment: CDR1 LNHDA and CDR2 SQIVND (reference sequence). CDR3 residues: CASSMGAGWGNQPQHF. The CDR3 DNA follows: TGTGCCAGTAGTATGGGGGCAGGCTGGGGCAATCAGCCCCAGCATTTT.

The chain joins TRBV20-1 to TRBJ1-1, with D perhaps TRBD1 (6 bases). Germline V gene sequence: CDR1 DFQATT, CDR2 SNEGSKA (reference sequence). This CDR3 has 11 residues. In nucleotides, the CDR3 is TGCAGGTCACAGGGGAACACTGAAGCTTTCTTT. Its translation is CRSQGNTEAFF.

The CDR3, as DNA: TGCAGCGCGACAGGGGCCCAAGAGACCCAGTACTTC. This sequence encodes CSATGAQETQYF. This chain joins TRBV29-1 and TRBJ2-5; 8 bases agree with TRBD1. The CDR3 totals 12 residues. CDR1 is SQVTM and CDR2 is ANQGSEA in the germline V gene. V lost 7 bases to trimming and J lost 1 base; unmatched junction nucleotides: 2.

The gene calls are TRBV2 and TRBJ1-1; D is uncertain. The CDR3 runs 12 residues. V was trimmed by 7 bases and J by 0 bases, leaving 6 bases between them. The V gene's germline CDR1 is SNHLY and CDR2 FYNNEI. DNA of the CDR3: TGTGCCAGCATAGTGGTGAACACTGAAGCTTTCTTT. Amino acids: CASIVVNTEAFF.

This clone came up many times. The chain employs TRBV30 and TRBJ2-2; D may be TRBD2 (5 bases). Deletions cut 2 bases from V and 4 bases from J, with 11 bases between. The CDR3 covers 14 residues. Germline V lookup: CDR1 GTSNPN, CDR2 SVGIG (reference sequence). The CDR3 coding sequence is TGTGCCTGGAGTCCCGGGGTCCCCACCGGGGAGCTGTTTTTT. Protein sequence: CAWSPGVPTGELFF.

The chain couples TRBV19 to TRBJ1-5; possibly TRBD1 for D (5 bases). V was clipped by 3 bases and J by 7 bases, with 13 bases between them. Germline CDR1 and CDR2: LNHDA and SQIVND (reference sequence). There are 14 residues in the CDR3. The CDR3 spells CASSIGGIGQPQHF. The CDR3, as DNA: TGTGCCAGTAGTATTGGGGGGATAGGGCAGCCCCAGCATTTT.

This clone was seen a handful of times. CDR3 nucleotide sequence: TGTGCCAGCAGCTTAGCACACGGAAACACCATATATTTT. It codes for CASSLAHGNTIYF. The gene calls are TRBV11-2 and TRBJ1-3; D not resolved. Trimming removed 1 base at V and 4 bases at J, with 5 bases between. Germline lookup yields CDR1 SGHAT and CDR2 FQNNGV. There are 13 residues in the CDR3.

The V and J genes are TRBV27 and TRBJ1-2, with a weak D call TRBD1 (5 bases). The germline CDR1 and CDR2 sequences are MNHEY and SMNVEV (reference sequence). The V gene lost 11 bases and the J gene lost 4 bases, with 26 bases spanning the gap. The CDR3 consists of 16 residues. CDR3 DNA: TGTGCCGGACCTACATTTCGGCGGGGGTTGGGCTATGGCTACACCTTC. It yields the protein CAGPTFRRGLGYGYTF.

The chain has TRBV7-8 and TRBJ1-2; 7 bases are shared with TRBD1. Trimming cost V 2 bases and J 7 bases; bases outside gene matches: 13. This CDR3 is built from 16 residues. Germline CDR1 SGHVS, CDR2 FQNEAQ. CDR3 coding DNA: TGTGCCAGCAGCTTACCCCGGACAGGTTGGGGAAGTGGCTACACCTTC. It translates to CASSLPRTGWGSGYTF.